What follows is one T cell receptor beta chain and its context. The data belong to a study of blood T cell repertoires in COVID-19. Using immunoSEQ multiplex PCR, the repertoire was profiled, and TCRdb retains in-frame clones only, with some absent. The table records 120,000 to 150,000 clones, about 90% of them present only once. The source material was peripheral blood. The receptor comes from a man aged 80 or over with acute or convalescent COVID-19.

The CDR3 spells CASSLTPGVYGYTF. Here the CDR3 DNA reads TGTGCCAGTAGTTTGACACCGGGGGTATATGGCTACACCTTC. The rearrangement links TRBV19 to TRBJ1-2, with D perhaps TRBD1 (5 bases). CDR1 LNHDA and CDR2 SQIVND come from the germline V gene (reference sequence). The CDR3 spans 14 residues. V gave up 5 bases and J gave up 5 bases, with 15 bases separating them.